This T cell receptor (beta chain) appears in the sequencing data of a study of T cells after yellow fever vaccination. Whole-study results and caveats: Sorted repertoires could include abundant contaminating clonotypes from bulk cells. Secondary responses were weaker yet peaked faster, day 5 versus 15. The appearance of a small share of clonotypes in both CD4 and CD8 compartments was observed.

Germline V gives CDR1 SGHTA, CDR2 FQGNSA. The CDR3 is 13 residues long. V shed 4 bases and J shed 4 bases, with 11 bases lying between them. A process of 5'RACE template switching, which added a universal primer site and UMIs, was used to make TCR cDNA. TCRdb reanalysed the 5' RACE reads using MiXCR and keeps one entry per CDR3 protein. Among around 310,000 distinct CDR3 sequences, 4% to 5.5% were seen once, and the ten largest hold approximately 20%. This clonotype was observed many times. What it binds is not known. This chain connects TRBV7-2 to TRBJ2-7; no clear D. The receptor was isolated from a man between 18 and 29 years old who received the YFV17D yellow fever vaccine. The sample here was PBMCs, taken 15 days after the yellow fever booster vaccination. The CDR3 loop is CASSYGPAYEQYV. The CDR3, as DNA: TGTGCCAGCAGCTACGGGCCAGCTTACGAGCAGTACGTC.